This T cell receptor beta chain was obtained from a study of blood T cell repertoires in COVID-19. Study background: Acute and convalescent COVID-19 specimens originated in the United States, Italy and Spain. T cells, B-cell-depleted T cells, or PBMCs supplied cDNA or gDNA.

CDR1 MRHNA and CDR2 SNTAGT come from the germline V gene. V was clipped by 2 bases and J by 4 bases; unmatched bases: 3. The CDR3 spans 15 residues. The method was immunoSEQ multiplex PCR; TCRdb's version includes in-frame clones alone and lacks a portion of them. The profile shows under 300,000 clones, roughly 91% of them singletons. Sequencing was performed on peripheral blood. The receptor was isolated from a woman aged 35 to 49 who had recovered from COVID-19. V gene TRBV6-4 combines with J gene TRBJ2-7; 12 bases are shared with TRBD1. Written as DNA, the CDR3 is TGTGCCAGCAGTGACGGGACAGGGGGCCGGTACGAGCAGTACTTC. It is translated as CASSDGTGGRYEQYF.